This T cell receptor (beta chain) was observed in a study of OX40 agonist ivuxolimab in advanced cancers. Background for the entire study: Ivuxolimab was an agonistic, fully human IgG2 monoclonal antibody directed against OX40 (CD134), a costimulatory receptor. Patients were allowed to have had prior anti-PD-1, anti-PD-L1 or anti-CTLA-4 therapy, and 40% of the dose-escalation patients had been treated with checkpoint inhibitors. In the dose-escalation cohort, 65% to 85% of patients were male, and the mean age was around 65 years with a range of roughly 20 to 85. Partial responses occurred in three dose-escalation patients: two with cutaneous melanoma and one with hepatocellular carcinoma. The paper reports the monotherapy dose-escalation portion (N of about 50 patients) of the phase I ivuxolimab trial. Peripheral TCRbeta sequencing aimed to test whether ivuxolimab altered TCR sequence diversity and caused clonal T-cell expansion. Of the approximately 54 patients in dose escalation, about 20 had hepatocellular carcinoma, some 15 had melanoma, 9 had renal cell carcinoma and 9 had head and neck cancer. Intravenous ivuxolimab was administered to patients every 2 weeks at six dose levels: 0.01, 0.1, 0.3, 1.5, 3 and 10 mg/kg. What the work shows at the level of the full study, not this receptor alone: After ivuxolimab, more expanded clones were found on average in CD8+ T cells than in CD4+ T cells. Low levels of normalized T-cell clonal expansion were also seen in some patients who did not respond. In the 0.1-3.0 mg/kg groups, partial responders had among the lowest normalized peripheral clonal expansion, particularly in CD8+ T cells. The antigen specificity of the peripheral T cells that underwent clonal expansion was not determined. At doses of 0.1 to 3.0 mg/kg, clonal expansion of both CD4+ and CD8+ T cells in blood was seen between baseline and week 6.

For sequencing of the TCRbeta CDR3 region, genomic DNA was extracted from the sorted cells. TCRbeta CDR3 regions were sequenced using the immunoSEQ Assay. The table was pulled from immuneACCESS by TCRdb, which kept in-frame rearrangements only. Such tables lose some clones; where checked, under half of the loss comes from unresolved V genes, and the rest has no known cause. In this sample the table shows 55,000 to 80,000 clones, around 85% of which occur a single time. Of the sample, roughly 1% falls within the top ten clones. About this clone: The target of this receptor is not known. Per-base qualities were not stored, and no clone one base away is much larger.

The CDR3 goes from the cysteine to the phenylalanine over 15 residues. The CDR3 DNA has 45 bases and is translated from base 1. The V and J ends are trimmed by 4 bases and 2 bases, leaving 14 bases between them. The germline V gene provides CDR1 SGHRS and CDR2 YFSETQ. Patients with autoimmune disease history or receiving systemic immunosuppression were excluded from the trial. In every dose cohort, peripheral blood was drawn for TCR sequencing at baseline, cycle 4 day 1, and cycle 7 day 1. The samples were taken from a phase I, first-in-human, multicenter, open-label dose-escalation trial of ivuxolimab. The trial enrolled adults with locally advanced or metastatic head and neck squamous cell, hepatocellular, melanoma or renal cell carcinoma. Before TCR sequencing, CD4+ and CD8+ T cells were separately sorted from peripheral blood.

The source of this sequence is an adult with an advanced solid tumor such as melanoma, head and neck, liver or kidney cancer. The sample was CD4+ or CD8+ T cells sorted from blood, taken in a trial of the OX40 agonist ivuxolimab. The rearrangement joined TRBV5-1 to TRBJ2-3, and TRBD2 may be the D gene, going by 6 matching bases. CDR3 loop: CASSTGAGPTDTQYF. Read as DNA, the sequence is TGCGCCAGCAGCACCGGGGCGGGACCCACAGATACGCAGTATTTT.